Listed below are T cell receptor beta chains from one sample, sequenced in a study of cytomegalovirus exposure and HLA in healthy donors. Only in-frame clones appear in the TCRdb table, and some are missing; sequencing was by immunoSEQ multiplex PCR. Here the sample spans about 130,000 clones, around four fifths being singletons. The sequenced sample was PBMCs. Receptors originate from a boy aged 5-17 years in good health and CMV-seronegative. CDR3s include the opening cysteine and the closing phenylalanine or tryptophan. D genes are given only for firm matches. The size of a clone is reported for some rows only, either as once, few or many, or as a class for expanded clones.

TRBV5-4	-	-	TRBJ1-2	CASSSLWGGNHPNYGYTF	TGTGCCAGCAGCTCGCTATGGGGGGGCAACCACCCTAACTATGGCTACACCTTC
TRBV10-2	-	-	TRBJ2-7	CAGGKGETGEQYF	TGCGCCGGGGGAAAGGGGGAGACGGGGGAGCAGTACTTC
TRBV6-6	TRBD1	-	TRBJ2-3	CASRTGGGDTQYF	TGTGCCAGCAGGACAGGGGGCGGAGATACGCAGTATTTT
TRBV4-1	TRBD2	-	TRBJ2-3	CASFSGSTDTQYF	TGCGCCAGTTTTAGCGGGAGCACAGATACGCAGTATTTT
TRBV5-4	TRBD1	-	TRBJ2-3	CASSSEPGQGAADTQYF	TGTGCCAGCAGCTCGGAACCGGGACAGGGGGCCGCAGATACGCAGTATTTT
TRBV5-5	-	-	TRBJ1-1	CASSLDLPNTEAFF	TGTGCCAGCAGCTTGGATCTACCGAACACTGAAGCTTTCTTT
TRBV7-2	TRBD2	-	TRBJ2-5	CASSPTSVLYQKTQYF	TGTGCCAGCAGCCCAACTAGCGTTTTGTACCAAAAGACCCAGTACTTC
TRBV30	-	-	TRBJ2-7	CAWRDLREQYF	TGTGCCTGGAGAGACCTGAGGGAGCAGTACTTC
TRBV6-5	TRBD1	-	TRBJ1-2	CASSPWTGTF	TGTGCCAGCAGTCCCTGGACAGGGACCTTC
TRBV5-6	TRBD2	-	TRBJ2-5	CASSRGDQETQYF	TGTGCCAGCAGCCGGGGGGACCAAGAGACCCAGTACTTC
TRBV12-5	-	-	TRBJ2-5	CASGLVLADKETQYF	TGTGCTAGTGGTTTGGTCTTAGCGGATAAAGAGACCCAGTACTTC
TRBV18	TRBD1	-	TRBJ1-1	CASSPQGARDEAFF	TGTGCCAGCTCACCGCAGGGGGCGAGGGATGAAGCTTTCTTT
TRBV19	TRBD1	-	TRBJ1-5	CASRGRAGGLVDQPQHF	TGTGCCAGTAGGGGTAGGGCAGGGGGCCTTGTCGATCAGCCCCAGCATTTT
TRBV5-1	-	-	TRBJ2-7	CASSVTGGAYEQYF	TGCGCCAGCAGCGTAACAGGGGGGGCCTACGAGCAGTACTTC
TRBV27	TRBD1	-	TRBJ1-6	CASRPGTGQSPLHF	TGTGCCAGCAGACCCGGGACAGGGCAGTCACCCCTCCACTTT
TRBV27	-	-	TRBJ1-1	CASSLGMGGSEAFF	TGTGCCAGCAGTTTGGGGATGGGAGGATCTGAAGCTTTCTTT
TRBV2	TRBD1	-	TRBJ1-2	CASRLGGNGYTF	TGTGCCAGCAGATTAGGGGGCAATGGCTACACCTTC
TRBV2	TRBD1	-	TRBJ2-5	CASIRGGGRETQYF	TGTGCCAGCATAAGAGGGGGCGGGCGGGAGACCCAGTACTTC
TRBV10-3	-	few	TRBJ2-7	CAISETSTGYEQYF	TGTGCCATCAGTGAGACCTCGACAGGTTACGAGCAGTACTTC
TRBV5-6	-	-	TRBJ2-7	CASSARGFVTYEQYF	TGTGCCAGCAGTGCACGCGGGTTTGTCACCTACGAGCAGTACTTC
TRBV27	-	-	TRBJ2-2	CASSLSRTGELFF	TGTGCCAGCAGTTTATCGAGGACCGGGGAGCTGTTTTTT
TRBV2	-	-	TRBJ2-7	CASSARALSSYEQYF	TGTGCCAGCAGTGCGCGGGCGCTAAGCTCCTACGAGCAGTACTTC
TRBV5-5	-	-	TRBJ2-7	CASSLGPSGAFYEQYF	TGTGCCAGCAGCTTGGGGCCCAGCGGAGCGTTCTACGAGCAGTACTTC
TRBV9	TRBD1	-	TRBJ1-1	CASSDGQGNTEAFF	TGTGCCAGCAGCGACGGACAGGGCAACACTGAAGCTTTCTTT
TRBV5-1	TRBD2	-	TRBJ2-2	CASSLDGLAAGELFF	TGCGCCAGCAGCTTGGATGGACTAGCGGCCGGGGAGCTGTTTTTT
TRBV11-2	TRBD2	-	TRBJ2-3	CASSLVSSGGASTDTQYF	TGTGCCAGCAGCTTAGTATCTAGCGGGGGGGCTAGCACAGATACGCAGTATTTT
TRBV9	TRBD2	-	TRBJ2-2	CASSKRTSGTTGELFF	TGTGCCAGCAGCAAACGGACTAGCGGGACGACCGGGGAGCTGTTTTTT
TRBV28	-	-	TRBJ1-2	CASSGTGSNYGYTF	TGTGCCAGCAGTGGAACCGGGTCTAACTATGGCTACACCTTC
TRBV30	-	-	TRBJ2-7	CAWSQGGSYEQYF	TGTGCCTGGAGTCAGGGGGGCTCCTACGAGCAGTACTTC
TRBV4-1	-	-	TRBJ2-7	CASSPRPTGYEQYF	TGCGCCAGCAGCCCCCGTCCGACAGGCTACGAGCAGTACTTC
TRBV30	TRBD2	-	TRBJ2-1	CAWNAGGGYNEQFF	TGTGCCTGGAATGCGGGGGGAGGCTACAATGAGCAGTTCTTC
TRBV7-9	-	-	TRBJ2-7	CASSFTGYEQYF	TGTGCCAGCAGCTTCACCGGGTATGAGCAGTACTTC
TRBV29-1	-	few	TRBJ2-1	CSADPGTSPHEQFF	TGCAGCGCTGACCCCGGGACTTCCCCACATGAGCAGTTCTTC
TRBV15	-	-	TRBJ1-2	CATSGDSRANYGYTF	TGTGCCACCAGCGGCGACTCCAGAGCTAACTATGGCTACACCTTC
TRBV7-6	TRBD2	-	TRBJ2-7	CASSPTGGVSSSYEQYF	TGTGCCAGCAGCCCAACCGGGGGGGTCAGTAGCTCCTACGAGCAGTACTTC
TRBV9	-	-	TRBJ2-3	CASSAGADTQYF	TGTGCCAGCAGCGCAGGGGCAGATACGCAGTATTTT
TRBV11-2	TRBD2	once	TRBJ2-7	CASSHGGDSYEQYF	TGTGCCAGCAGCCACGGGGGGGACTCCTACGAGCAGTACTTC
TRBV10-1	-	-	TRBJ2-7	CASRAPPQNPTAYSYEQYF	TGCGCCAGCAGAGCCCCCCCTCAAAATCCGACAGCCTACTCCTACGAGCAGTACTTC
TRBV5-4	-	-	TRBJ2-7	CASSYPGHQTYEQYF	TGTGCCAGCAGTTATCCGGGACACCAAACCTACGAGCAGTACTTC
TRBV28	-	-	TRBJ2-1	CASSLPGNEQFF	TGTGCCAGCAGTTTACCGGGGAATGAGCAGTTCTTC
TRBV5-6	TRBD1	few	TRBJ1-2	CASSGGTGRTF	TGTGCCAGCAGCGGAGGGACAGGGCGGACCTTC
TRBV30	-	-	TRBJ1-6	CAWNRNNSPLHF	TGTGCCTGGAACAGGAATAATTCACCCCTCCACTTT
TRBV30	TRBD1	-	TRBJ2-1	CAWSMDRNYNEQFF	TGTGCCTGGAGTATGGACAGGAACTACAATGAGCAGTTCTTC
TRBV9	TRBD2	-	TRBJ2-3	CASSVESGGGADTQYF	TGTGCCAGCAGCGTAGAAAGCGGGGGAGGGGCAGATACGCAGTATTTT
TRBV5-4	TRBD2	-	TRBJ2-1	CASSLNTGGNEQFF	TGTGCCAGCAGCTTGAACACGGGAGGCAATGAGCAGTTCTTC
TRBV11-2	-	-	TRBJ2-5	CASSPFYETQYF	TGTGCCAGCAGCCCGTTTTATGAGACCCAGTACTTC
TRBV19	-	-	TRBJ1-1	CASRLQGAPEAFF	TGTGCCAGTAGGTTACAGGGAGCCCCTGAAGCTTTCTTT
TRBV6-4	TRBD2	-	TRBJ2-3	CASSDSRGKGTDTQYF	TGTGCCAGCAGTGACTCGCGGGGGAAGGGCACAGATACGCAGTATTTT
TRBV19	TRBD1	-	TRBJ2-7	CASSPRDRASAEQYF	TGTGCCAGTAGTCCTAGGGACAGGGCGTCCGCCGAGCAGTACTTC
TRBV10-3	-	-	TRBJ1-4	CAISVSGRGEKLFF	TGTGCCATCAGTGTTTCGGGCCGGGGTGAAAAACTGTTTTTT
TRBV6-1	-	-	TRBJ1-5	CASSAGFNQPQHF	TGTGCCAGCAGCGCCGGGTTTAATCAGCCCCAGCATTTT
TRBV28	-	once	TRBJ1-5	CASSLMGGDQPQHF	TGTGCCAGCAGTTTAATGGGGGGAGATCAGCCCCAGCATTTT
TRBV2	-	-	TRBJ2-7	CATLERRMREQYF	TGTGCCACCCTAGAGAGGAGAATGAGGGAGCAGTACTTC